This T cell receptor (beta chain) was sequenced during a study of shared clonotypes between healthy human individuals. There are 15 residues in the CDR3. Per the germline V gene, CDR1 is SNHLY and CDR2 is FYNNEI. The V segment lost 6 bases and the J segment 5 bases; nucleotides outside the gene matches: 10. The donors, healthy adults who were HIV-negative, had experienced no recent acute infections or vaccinations. The study ran the assay at deep level. Clones were sequenced by immunoSEQ multiplex PCR, and TCRdb holds only the in-frame ones, with some missing. The sample yields roughly 2.5 million clones, around 94% seen once.

The chain couples TRBV2 to TRBJ2-5, with 9 positions matching TRBD1. Sequencing was done on a sample of naive CD4+ T cells sorted from blood. The subset was: CD45RA+ positively selected. The sequence was collected from a man aged 18 to 29 in good health. CDR3 residues: CASRHRTGVGETQYF. The CDR3 bases are TGTGCCAGCAGGCATAGGACAGGGGTCGGGGAGACCCAGTACTTC.